This is a list of T cell receptor beta chains from one sample in a study of shared clonotypes between healthy human individuals. Measured with immunoSEQ multiplex PCR; TCRdb has only the in-frame clones, and not every one. The sample lists 650,000 to 700,000 clones; 80% to 95% were seen once. Sequences were obtained from memory CD8+ T cells from PBMCs. The receptors originated from a man aged 18 to 29 in good health. Some clones in this sample may be carry-over from other donors' samples. The CDR3 runs from the conserved cysteine through the conserved F or W.

len: 15; v_gene: TRBV5-4; j_gene: TRBJ1-2; CDR3aa: CASSPRGSGNYGYTF
len: 18; v_gene: TRBV9; j_gene: TRBJ2-2; CDR3aa: CASSVIPMGLAVTGELFF
len: 16; v_gene: TRBV12-5; j_gene: TRBJ2-1; CDR3aa: CASGLVAGGGGNEQFF
len: 15; v_gene: TRBV28; j_gene: TRBJ1-2; CDR3aa: CASSLTGTGTYGYTF
len: 11; v_gene: TRBV29-1; j_gene: TRBJ2-1; CDR3aa: CSALSYNEQFF
len: 15; v_gene: TRBV7-9; j_gene: TRBJ2-7; CDR3aa: CASSDTLAGAYEQYF
len: 15; v_gene: TRBV7-9; j_gene: TRBJ2-7; CDR3aa: CASSLSRTGTYEQYF
len: 11; v_gene: TRBV27; j_gene: TRBJ1-4; CDR3aa: CASSSGEKLFF
len: 15; v_gene: TRBV4-3; j_gene: TRBJ2-1; CDR3aa: CASSQAASEVDEQFF
len: 16; v_gene: TRBV6-5; j_gene: TRBJ2-7; CDR3aa: CASSYRRLAGEDEQYF
len: 14; v_gene: TRBV2; j_gene: TRBJ1-5; CDR3aa: CASSVLVSNQPQHF
len: 13; v_gene: TRBV10-3; j_gene: TRBJ1-2; CDR3aa: CAISDGGLYGYTF
len: 13; v_gene: TRBV6-1; j_gene: TRBJ1-1; CDR3aa: CASRGLRHTEAFF
len: 17; v_gene: TRBV4-1; j_gene: TRBJ2-5; CDR3aa: CASSQVGLASAQETQYF
len: 16; v_gene: TRBV7-9; j_gene: TRBJ2-3; CDR3aa: CASSSQARLRTDTQYF
len: 14; v_gene: TRBV2; j_gene: TRBJ2-1; CDR3aa: CASTMGNTYNEQFF
len: 15; v_gene: TRBV29-1; j_gene: TRBJ1-1; CDR3aa: CSVDIRGVLNTEAFF
len: 14; v_gene: TRBV27; j_gene: TRBJ2-5; CDR3aa: CASSFLDSQETQYF
len: 14; v_gene: TRBV4-3; j_gene: TRBJ2-5; CDR3aa: CASSQDGARETQYF
len: 16; v_gene: TRBV15; j_gene: TRBJ2-7; CDR3aa: CATSRDRLGAFGEQYF
len: 16; v_gene: TRBV30; j_gene: TRBJ2-7; CDR3aa: CAWGGGLLGSNYEQYF
len: 15; v_gene: TRBV13; j_gene: TRBJ1-4; CDR3aa: CASSESTGTNEKLFF
len: 15; v_gene: TRBV6-1; j_gene: TRBJ2-3; CDR3aa: CASSEREKGTDTQYF
len: 14; v_gene: TRBV28; j_gene: TRBJ2-5; CDR3aa: CASSWGLAYETQYF
len: 14; v_gene: TRBV6-1; j_gene: TRBJ2-1; CDR3aa: CATASREDFNEQFF
len: 15; v_gene: TRBV13; j_gene: TRBJ1-1; CDR3aa: CASSWYQGRDTEAFF
len: 14; v_gene: TRBV28; j_gene: TRBJ2-7; CDR3aa: CASSLYGARDEQYF
len: 17; v_gene: TRBV5-4; j_gene: TRBJ2-5; CDR3aa: CASSLVPGQGARETQYF
len: 16; v_gene: TRBV28; j_gene: TRBJ1-4; CDR3aa: CASSPNRFSTNEKLFF